The entry that follows covers one TCR beta chain sequence. Its antigen is undetermined. One end of the junction is discordant with germline, which a read error may explain. These data come from a study of T cells in Graves' hyperthyroidism and ophthalmopathy. For the study at large: Initial diagnosis, before any treatment, was when peripheral blood was collected. General study points: Ophthalmopathy prediction by the model preceded onset by a median about 6 months. Within blood appeared most thyroid clonotypes that had expanded above 0.001.

Patients having uncontrolled infection, another autoimmune disease, pregnancy or lactation were not included. Amplification targeted TCR beta CDR3 regions from RNA transcripts. The TCR CDR3 first-round RT-PCR relied on the HTBI primer set. TCRdb called the multiplex PCR reads again in MiXCR, with one record for every CDR3 protein. Altogether roughly 700,000 distinct CDR3 sequences are present, 30% to 40% being singletons, with the ten largest covering approximately 31%. The CDR3 spans 16 residues. The germline CDR1 and CDR2 sequences are WSHSY and SAAADI. The origin of this receptor is a woman aged 40 to 50 with Graves' hyperthyroidism. Sequenced input: blood. The rearrangement uses TRBV10-2 and TRBJ1-6; 9 positions match TRBD1. The CDR3 loop reads CASSPGQGRDNSPLHF. CDR3 nucleotide sequence: TGCGCCAGCAGCCCGGGACAGGGAAGGGACAATTCGCCCCTCCACTTT.